This T cell receptor (beta chain) was sequenced during a study of shared clonotypes between healthy human individuals. Notes on the study in general: The authors sampled blood alone, and tissue repertoires likely differ.

Those who donated were healthy HIV-negative adults, with no recent acute infections or vaccinations reported. Trimming took 3 bases from V and 4 from J; bases not matched to a gene: 5. This CDR3 comprises 14 residues. Germline CDR1 is SGDLS and CDR2 is YYNGEE. Details on this clone: As yet, its antigen is unknown.

The protocol was immunoSEQ multiplex PCR, while the TCRdb copy is restricted to in-frame clones and leaves out a portion. The sample lists roughly 2.5 million clones, just over 90% occurring once. The sample taken for sequencing was naive CD4+ T cells sorted from blood. Sample subset: CD45RA+ positively selected. This chain links TRBV9 with TRBJ1-2; 8 bases match TRBD1. The clonotype originates from a man aged 18 to 30 in good health. The CDR3 nucleotides read TGTGCCAGCAGCGCCACTGGACAGGGCTATGGCTACACCTTC. As protein: CASSATGQGYGYTF.